A selection of T cell receptor beta chains follows, all from one sample in a study of shared T cell receptors in the human thymus. Assay used: immunoSEQ multiplex PCR; TCRdb lists only in-frame clones, some missing. The data hold under 850,000 clones, with approximately 88% observed a single time. These same data were also listed under a study on human thymus T cells.

Sequenced sample: thymocytes. The receptors were gathered from a boy younger than two with a congenital heart defect. The CDR3 runs from the conserved cysteine through the conserved F or W. A D gene is named only where the DNA matches it firmly. Not all rows give a size; the values are once, few, many and, for expanded clones, a class.

J | D | size | V | DNA | CDR3
TRBJ2-7 | NA | NA | TRBV4-3 | TGCGCCAGCAGCCAAGAGCCGGGAAGCTACGAGCAGTACTTC | CASSQEPGSYEQYF
TRBJ2-2 | NA | NA | TRBV10-1 | TGCGCCAGCAGTGAGCGCGGGTCCGGGGAGCTGTTTTTT | CASSERGSGELFF
TRBJ2-2 | TRBD2 | NA | TRBV7-2 | TGTGCCAGCAGCGCGACGGGACTAGCAATGCCCGGGGAGCTGTTTTTT | CASSATGLAMPGELFF
TRBJ1-2 | TRBD1 | once | TRBV27 | TGTGCCAGCAGTTTGCGCCTACTCGACAGGGTTCAGGGCTACACCTTC | CASSLRLLDRVQGYTF
TRBJ1-2 | TRBD1 | NA | TRBV4-1 | TGCGCCAGCAGCCAAGACCGTCTCACACTCCGGGACAGGGTCTTCAATAACTATGGCTACACCTTC | CASSQDRLTLRDRVFNNYGYTF
TRBJ2-1 | TRBD2 | NA | TRBV9 | TGTGCCAGCAGCGTAGCTCCCGCGGGAGGCTCCTACAATGAGCAGTTCTTC | CASSVAPAGGSYNEQFF
TRBJ2-7 | TRBD2 | NA | TRBV5-4 | TGTGCCAGCAGCCCCGAGTCCCGGGAGGGACCCTACGAGCAGTACTTC | CASSPESREGPYEQYF
TRBJ2-1 | TRBD2 | NA | TRBV14 | TGTGCCAGCAGCCCCCGTGCCCGGCTAGCGGGATACAATGAGCAGTTCTTC | CASSPRARLAGYNEQFF
TRBJ2-1 | TRBD2 | NA | TRBV7-9 | TGTGCCAGCAGTTTTTCACCGGGACTAGCGGGAGATGAGCAGTTCTTC | CASSFSPGLAGDEQFF
TRBJ2-3 | TRBD2 | NA | TRBV28 | TGTGCCAGCAGTTCATTGGGACTAAGCACAGATACGCAGTATTTT | CASSSLGLSTDTQYF
TRBJ1-2 | NA | NA | TRBV7-3 | TGTGCCAGCAGCTTGCCCCCGGGGGAGGGGGACTATGGCTACACCTTC | CASSLPPGEGDYGYTF
TRBJ2-1 | TRBD2 | NA | TRBV4-3 | TGCGCCAGCAGCCACGGGACTAGCGGGAAAGGCAATGAGCAGTTCTTC | CASSHGTSGKGNEQFF
TRBJ2-7 | TRBD2 | NA | TRBV25-1 | TGTGCCACGAGCGGGACTAGCGGGAATAGGATCTACGAGCAGTACTTC | CATSGTSGNRIYEQYF
TRBJ2-7 | NA | NA | TRBV10-3 | TGTGCCATCAGTGGAAACGGGATCTCCTACGAGCAGTACTTC | CAISGNGISYEQYF
TRBJ2-3 | TRBD2 | NA | TRBV5-1 | TGCGCCAGCAGCTTGTCCCGGGAGGGCCCAGATACGCAGTATTTT | CASSLSREGPDTQYF
TRBJ2-1 | TRBD2 | NA | TRBV28 | TGTGCCAGTCACAGGTCTCTGGGGGCGGGAGGGGAGTACAATGAGCAGTTCTTC | CASHRSLGAGGEYNEQFF
TRBJ2-7 | NA | NA | TRBV29-1 | TGCAGCGTGCAGACAGAGGATGGGCACTACGAGCAGTACTTC | CSVQTEDGHYEQYF
TRBJ1-1 | NA | NA | TRBV28 | TGTGCCAGCAGTTTTAAGGACACCTTGAACACTGAAGCTTTCTTT | CASSFKDTLNTEAFF
TRBJ1-1 | TRBD1 | NA | TRBV6-5 | TGTGCCAGCAGTTACGACAGGGGGCGCACTGAAGCTTTCTTT | CASSYDRGRTEAFF
TRBJ2-5 | TRBD2 | NA | TRBV28 | TGTGCCAGCAGTTTACCCCCTACTAGCGGGAGTTCACAAGAGACCCAGTACTTC | CASSLPPTSGSSQETQYF
TRBJ2-1 | NA | NA | TRBV5-1 | TGCGCCAGCAGCTTGCGACTAGGCAATGAGCAGTTCTTC | CASSLRLGNEQFF
TRBJ2-7 | TRBD1 | NA | TRBV7-2 | TGTGCCAGCAGCTGGGACAGGGGCTACGAGCAGTACTTC | CASSWDRGYEQYF
TRBJ2-2 | TRBD2 | NA | TRBV11-2 | TGTGCCAGCAGCTTAGACTTGGGAGCGGGAGGGCCCTCCGGGGAGCTGTTTTTT | CASSLDLGAGGPSGELFF
TRBJ2-4 | NA | NA | TRBV4-2 | TGTGCCAGCAGCCCGCCGGGGACTCCATCAGCCAAAAACATTCAGTACTTC | CASSPPGTPSAKNIQYF
TRBJ1-2 | NA | NA | TRBV6-1 | TGTGCCAGCAAGAGACAGGCAAACTATGGCTACACCTTC | CASKRQANYGYTF
TRBJ2-2 | TRBD2 | NA | TRBV27 | TGTGCCAGCAGTTTAGTAGCGGGAGGGGAGCTGTTTTTT | CASSLVAGGELFF
TRBJ2-1 | TRBD1 | NA | TRBV19 | TGTGCCAGTAGCTGGGACAGGCCTGCTAGGTTTAGGTACAATGAGCAGTTCTTC | CASSWDRPARFRYNEQFF
TRBJ2-1 | NA | NA | TRBV15 | TGTGCCACCGGTAGCGGAGGTAAGAGCTCCTACAATGAGCAGTTCTTC | CATGSGGKSSYNEQFF
TRBJ2-1 | NA | once | TRBV5-1 | TGCGCCAGCAGCGGGGAGAGCGGGAATGAGCAGTTCTTC | CASSGESGNEQFF
TRBJ2-5 | NA | NA | TRBV21-1 | TGTGCCAGCAGCAAAGTGGACAGGGCCAAGAGGAGAGAGACCCAGTACTTC | CASSKVDRAKRRETQYF
TRBJ2-7 | TRBD1 | NA | TRBV5-6 | TGTGCCAGCAGCTTACAGGGGAAGGACTTCCAGCTACACTACGAGCAGTACTTC | CASSLQGKDFQLHYEQYF
TRBJ2-7 | NA | NA | TRBV4-1 | TGCGCCAGCAGCCAAGACTGCGGGACGAGCGAGCAGTACTTC | CASSQDCGTSEQYF
TRBJ1-4 | TRBD1 | NA | TRBV5-1 | TGCGCCAGCAGCCCGACAGGGGAACAAAGTGAAAAACTGTTTTTT | CASSPTGEQSEKLFF
TRBJ2-3 | TRBD1 | few | TRBV9 | TGTGCCAGCAGCGTAGTGACAGGGGGGACAGATACGCAGTATTTT | CASSVVTGGTDTQYF
TRBJ2-7 | TRBD1 | NA | TRBV12-5 | TGTGCTAGTGGTTTGGTTAGTAACGGGACAGGGGTCCTCACCGAGCAGTACTTC | CASGLVSNGTGVLTEQYF
TRBJ2-7 | TRBD2 | NA | TRBV4-3 | TGCGCCAGCAGCCCCACTAGCGGGAGGGTCCCCGGGTGCTACGAGCAGTACTTC | CASSPTSGRVPGCYEQYF
TRBJ2-7 | TRBD2 | NA | TRBV4-3 | TGCGCCAGCAGCTTCGGGACTACCACCCCTGGCGAGCAGTACTTC | CASSFGTTTPGEQYF
TRBJ2-3 | TRBD2 | NA | TRBV27 | TGTGCCAGCGGGGCGGGAGGGCGGTCGGATACGCAGTATTTT | CASGAGGRSDTQYF
TRBJ2-3 | NA | NA | TRBV7-2 | TGTGCCAGCAGCTTACGGGAGCGGATAACCTCCTACGTCACAGATACGCAGTATTTT | CASSLRERITSYVTDTQYF
TRBJ1-2 | NA | NA | TRBV5-6 | TGTGCCAGCAGCTCGTTAGAGCCTAACTATGGCTACACCTTC | CASSSLEPNYGYTF
TRBJ1-2 | NA | NA | TRBV10-2 | TGCGCCAGCAGTGATCGCCAGGGTCGGAGTTATGGCTACACCTTC | CASSDRQGRSYGYTF
TRBJ1-5 | TRBD1 | NA | TRBV28 | TGTGCCAGCAGTCCCCCGGGACAGGGTTATCAGCCCCAGCATTTT | CASSPPGQGYQPQHF
TRBJ2-7 | NA | once | TRBV7-9 | TGTGCCAGCAGCTTATGGGCCCCCCTGATACAACCCCCGTCCTACGAGCAGTACTTC | CASSLWAPLIQPPSYEQYF
TRBJ2-2 | TRBD1 | NA | TRBV5-6 | TGTGCCAGCAGCACCGGGGCCTGGACAGGGTGGAACACCGGGGAGCTGTTTTTT | CASSTGAWTGWNTGELFF
TRBJ2-2 | TRBD2 | NA | TRBV25-1 | TGTGCCAGTCTAGCGGGAGATACCGGGGAGCTGTTTTTT | CASLAGDTGELFF
TRBJ2-7 | NA | NA | TRBV12-2 | TGTGCAAGTCGCTTGCCAGTCCAGCGGGAGTGGTACGAGCAGTACTTC | CASRLPVQREWYEQYF
TRBJ1-5 | NA | NA | TRBV27 | TGTGCCAGCAGTTTACTCTTCCCCCGGGAGACAAATCAGCCCCAGCATTTT | CASSLLFPRETNQPQHF
TRBJ2-7 | NA | NA | TRBV28 | TGTGCCACCGAGGAGGATACCGACTACGAGCAGTACTTC | CATEEDTDYEQYF